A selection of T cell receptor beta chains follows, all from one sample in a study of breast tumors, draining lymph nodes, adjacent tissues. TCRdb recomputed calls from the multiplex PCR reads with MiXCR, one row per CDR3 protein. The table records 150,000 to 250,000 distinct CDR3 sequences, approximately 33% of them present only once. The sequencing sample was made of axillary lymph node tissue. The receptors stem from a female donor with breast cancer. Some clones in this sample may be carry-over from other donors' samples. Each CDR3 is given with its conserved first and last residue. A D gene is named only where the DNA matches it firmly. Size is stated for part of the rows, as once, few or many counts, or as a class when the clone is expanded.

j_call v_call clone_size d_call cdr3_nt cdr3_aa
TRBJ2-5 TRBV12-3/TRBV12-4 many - TGTGCCAGCAGGTTAGGGGAGACCCAGTACTTC CASRLGETQYF
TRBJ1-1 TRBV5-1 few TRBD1 TGCGCCAGCAGCTCGGGAGACAGGGATGGGGGAACTGAAGCTTTCTTT CASSSGDRDGGTEAFF
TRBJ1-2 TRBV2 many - TGTGCCAGCACTTACCTCGGGAGTAACTATGGCTACACCTTC CASTYLGSNYGYTF
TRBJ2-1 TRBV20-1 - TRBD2 TGCAGTGCTCCCAACACCGGGACTAGCCACAATGAGCAGTTCTTC CSAPNTGTSHNEQFF
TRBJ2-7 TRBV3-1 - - TGTGCCAGCAGCCCGGTCGGGGGCTCCTACGAGCAGTACTTC CASSPVGGSYEQYF
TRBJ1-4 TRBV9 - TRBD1 TGTGCCAGCAGCGTGGGACAGAACAATGAAAAACTGTTTTTT CASSVGQNNEKLFF
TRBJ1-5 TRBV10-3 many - TGTGCCATCAGTGAGTCGGGAAATCAGCCCCAGCATTTT CAISESGNQPQHF
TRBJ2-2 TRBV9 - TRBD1 TGTGCCAGTACCTTGGGACAGGGCACCGGGGAGCTGTCTTGG CASTLGQGTGELSW
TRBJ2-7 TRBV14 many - TGTGCCAGCAGCCCCACCCCGAGCGGGCCAGGCTCCTACGAGCAGTACTTC CASSPTPSGPGSYEQYF
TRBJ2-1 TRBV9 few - TGTGCCAGCAGCGTAGAGGGAGTGTTATCCTACAATGAGCAGTTCTTC CASSVEGVLSYNEQFF
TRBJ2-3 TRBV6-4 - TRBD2 TGTGCCAGCAGTGACTCTGGGACTAGCGGGCCAAGCACAGATACGCAGTATTTT CASSDSGTSGPSTDTQYF
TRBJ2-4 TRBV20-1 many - TGCAGTGCTAGGCTGACAGTAGCCAAAAACATTCAGTACTTC CSARLTVAKNIQYF
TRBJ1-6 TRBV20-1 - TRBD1 TGCAGTGCTCGGACAGGGGGGAATTCACCCCTCCACTTT CSARTGGNSPLHF
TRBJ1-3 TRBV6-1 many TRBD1 TGTGCCACGGGGACAGGGGGATCTGGAAACACCATATATTTT CATGTGGSGNTIYF
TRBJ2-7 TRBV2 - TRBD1 TGTGCCAGCTGGGACAGGGTGAAAAACGAGCAGTACTTC CASWDRVKNEQYF
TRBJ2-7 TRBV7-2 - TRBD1 TGTGCCAGCAGCTTAGATGAGACAGGGGTCTCCTACGAGCAGTACTTC CASSLDETGVSYEQYF
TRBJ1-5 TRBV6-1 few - TGTGCCAGCAGTGAAGAGATGTGGGGTAGCAATCAGCCCCAGCATTTT CASSEEMWGSNQPQHF
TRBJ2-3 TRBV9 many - TGTGCCAGCAGCGTATCGGGGCCCTCAGATACGCAGTATTTT CASSVSGPSDTQYF
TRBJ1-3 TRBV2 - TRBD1 TGTGCCAGCACCGACAGGGGTAACACCATATATTTT CASTDRGNTIYF
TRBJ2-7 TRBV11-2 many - TGTGCCAGCAGCTTAGATTCAGTCTACGAGCAGTACTTC CASSLDSVYEQYF
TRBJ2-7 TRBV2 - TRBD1 TGTGCCAGCAGATCGACAGGGGGACCCTACGAGCAGTACTTC CASRSTGGPYEQYF
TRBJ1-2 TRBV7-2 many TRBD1 TGTGCCAGCAGCGAAGGGACAGGACTCAGCTATGGCTACCCCTTC CASSEGTGLSYGYPF
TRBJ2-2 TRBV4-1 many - TGCGCCAGCAGCCAAGTAAGGGCAATGGGCGGGGAGCTGTTTTTT CASSQVRAMGGELFF
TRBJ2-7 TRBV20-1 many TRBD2 TGCAGTGCTAGAGGGGCTAGCGGGGGGGTCTCCTACGAGCAGTACTTC CSARGASGGVSYEQYF
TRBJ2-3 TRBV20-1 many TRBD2 TGCAGTGCTACCCTAGCGGGGCGGACCCCAGATACGCAGTATTTT CSATLAGRTPDTQYF
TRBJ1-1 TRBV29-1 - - TGCAGCGTTGGAGTGAACACTGAAGCTTTCTTT CSVGVNTEAFF
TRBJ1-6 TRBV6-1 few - TGTGCCAGCAGTCAAGCGCTCAGCCTATCGGGGGATTCACCCCTCCACTTT CASSQALSLSGDSPLHF
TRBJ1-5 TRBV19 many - TGTGCCAGTAGTTCGTGGCAGGGCGGTCAGCCCCAGCATTTT CASSSWQGGQPQHF
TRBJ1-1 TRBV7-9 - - TGTGCCAGCAGCTTATTGAACACTGAAGCTTTCTTT CASSLLNTEAFF
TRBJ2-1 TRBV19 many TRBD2 TGTGCCAGTAGTAATAGGGACTATCCATCCCCGGGGATGATCTACAATGAGCAGTTCTTC CASSNRDYPSPGMIYNEQFF
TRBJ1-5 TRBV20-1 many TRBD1 TGCAGTGCTATTGTACAGGGGCGTCAGCCCCAGCATTTT CSAIVQGRQPQHF
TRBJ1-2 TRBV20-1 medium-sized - TGCAGTGCTAGGGGTGGCTACACCTTC CSARGGYTF
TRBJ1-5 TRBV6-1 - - TGTGCCAGCAGTCAAGAGATGTGGGGTAGCAATCAGCCCCAGCATTTT CASSQEMWGSNQPQHF
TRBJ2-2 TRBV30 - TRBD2 TGTGCCTGGAGTGCGCAGCGGGAGGTGGGGGAGCTGTTTTTT CAWSAQREVGELFF
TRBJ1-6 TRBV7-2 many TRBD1 TGTGCCAGCAGCTCTACTAGACAGGGTTTAAGCTCACCCCTCCACTTT CASSSTRQGLSSPLHF
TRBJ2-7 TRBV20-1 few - TGCAGTGCTAGAGATCTCAGGACAGAGGAACTCTACGAGCAGTACTTC CSARDLRTEELYEQYF
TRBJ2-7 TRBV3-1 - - TGTGCCAGCAGCCAAGAACGGAGGGGCGAGCAGTACTTC CASSQERRGEQYF
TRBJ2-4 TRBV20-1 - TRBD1 TGCAGTGCTAGAGATGGGACAGGGGGGGATGTCATTCAGTACTTC CSARDGTGGDVIQYF
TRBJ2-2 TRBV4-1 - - TGCGCCAGCAGCCAAGTAAAGCTACCCCCTACCGGGGAGCTGTTTTTT CASSQVKLPPTGELFF
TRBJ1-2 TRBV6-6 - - TGTGCCAGCAGTCACTCGAAAGGAAGCTATGGCTACACCTTC CASSHSKGSYGYTF
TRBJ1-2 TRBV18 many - TGTGCCAGCTCACCCGAAGGGAATTCCGACTATGGCTACACCTTC CASSPEGNSDYGYTF
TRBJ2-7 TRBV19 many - TGTGCCAGTAGTATAGGAAGCGGTTATTCCTACGAGCAGTACTTC CASSIGSGYSYEQYF
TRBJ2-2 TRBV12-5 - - TGTGCTAGTGGTTTGGTACTCTTCGGGGCCCCCGGGGAGCTGCTTTTT CASGLVLFGAPGELLF
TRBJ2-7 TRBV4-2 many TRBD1 TGTGCCAGCAGCCTGGGACAGGGGGCGGAAGAGCAGTACTTC CASSLGQGAEEQYF
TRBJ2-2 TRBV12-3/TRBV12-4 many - TGTGCCAGCAGGGACACCGGGGAGCTGTTTTTT CASRDTGELFF
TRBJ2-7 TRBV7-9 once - TGTGCCAGCAGCTTAATTGGAACTAACGGCAATCGGGAGCAGTACTTC CASSLIGTNGNREQYF
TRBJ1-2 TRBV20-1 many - TGCAGTGCGCCCCGGAGCAGGGAAGATGGCTACACCTTC CSAPRSREDGYTF
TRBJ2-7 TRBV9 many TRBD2 TGTGCCAGCAGCGTAGATCCGGACCCGGGAGGCGAGCAGTACTTC CASSVDPDPGGEQYF
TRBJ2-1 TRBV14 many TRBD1 TGTGCCAGCAGCCAAGACGGTGGGACAGGGCGGAATGAGCAGTTCTTC CASSQDGGTGRNEQFF
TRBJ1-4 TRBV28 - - TGTGCCAGCAGTTTGGTCAAGGGTGAAAAACTGTTTTTT CASSLVKGEKLFF
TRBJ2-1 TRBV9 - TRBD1 TGTGCCAGCGGGGCGGGGACAGGGATACAAAGTGAGCAGTTCTTC CASGAGTGIQSEQFF
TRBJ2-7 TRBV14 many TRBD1 TGTGCCAGCAGCCAAGGGAGGACAGGGACCTACGAGCAGTACTTC CASSQGRTGTYEQYF
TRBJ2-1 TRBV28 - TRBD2 TGTGCCACCTCTACTAGCGGTAGCTCCTACAATGAGCAGTTCTTC CATSTSGSSYNEQFF